This T cell receptor beta chain comes out of a study of blood T cells in healthy people across ages. CDR3 length: 15 residues. Per the germline V gene, CDR1 is SGHKS and CDR2 is YYEKEE (reference sequence). About this clonotype: One end of the junction does not line up with germline, which may come from a read error.

Primed by a sample-barcoded 5' primer and a J-beta primer mix, a second PCR proceeded for 7 to 11 cycles. TCRdb fed the 5' RACE reads into MiXCR, producing one record per CDR3 protein. The table records 700,000 to 850,000 distinct CDR3 sequences, roughly 35% of them present only once. This sequence originates from a man between 18 and 35 years old in good health. V gene TRBV5-5 combines with J gene TRBJ2-1; D is uncertain. Sequencing used blood. DNA of the CDR3: TGTGCCGGCAGCCCGGATGAAAACCCCTACAATGAGCAGTTCTTC. It yields the protein CAGSPDENPYNEQFF.